This T cell receptor beta chain was found in a study of T cells in Graves' hyperthyroidism and ophthalmopathy. Study-wide points: Peripheral blood also featured most of the thyroid clonotypes expanded above 0.001. Prediction of ophthalmopathy progression came a median approximately 6.5 months pre-onset.

Patients with uncontrolled infections, other autoimmune diseases, pregnancy or lactation were excluded. Note on this clonotype: Antigen: not known.

The V end was cut by 9 bases, the J end by 3 bases, with 24 bases between. The CDR3 contains 16 residues. The germline V gene has CDR1 LNHDA and CDR2 SQIVND (reference sequence). RNA transcripts gave rise to amplified TCR beta CDR3 regions. When the TCR CDR3 underwent first-round RT-PCR, the HTBI primer set was used. TCRdb reprocessed the multiplex PCR reads via MiXCR and lists one record per CDR3 protein. The sample shows hundreds of thousands of distinct CDR3 sequences, roughly 32% of them seen only once. The J gene is TRBJ2-7, the V gene TRBV19; D gene uncertain. The sequenced sample consisted of blood. This clonotype was obtained from a woman between 40 and 50 years old with Graves' hyperthyroidism. CDR3 nucleotide sequence: TGTGCCAGCAGTTCCGACGGAAGCTTAGAAGTCTACGAGCAGTACTTC. Translating it yields CASSSDGSLEVYEQYF.